This passage covers 3 T cell receptor beta chains from one sample sequenced in a study of molecular identifiers for immune sequencing clone quantification. TCRdb fed the PCR reads into MiXCR, producing one record per CDR3 protein. The table records 460,000 or so distinct CDR3 sequences, about 21% of them present only once. Sequencing input: naive CD8+ T cells from blood, with Jurkat cell RNA spiked in. The subset here: FACS-sorted CD8+CD4-CCR7+CD45RA+ naive T cells. These receptors came from a human donor in good health. Some libraries in this study had Jurkat cell RNA spiked in.

This clonotype was found a few times. As DNA, the CDR3 is TGTGCCAGCAGTTTAAGGGCCAGAGGCCCCCTCTATGGCTACACCTTC. Translation gives CASSLRARGPLYGYTF. The J gene is TRBJ1-2, the V gene TRBV28; no firm D call. Germline V lookup: CDR1 MDHEN, CDR2 SYDVKM. The CDR3 spans 16 residues. The germline V and J ends were trimmed by 2 bases and 4 bases, with 17 bases remaining between them.

In its sample, this clonotype was seen a few times. The V gene is TRBV7-8, the J gene TRBJ2-5, with D perhaps TRBD2 (6 bases). CDR3 size: 16 residues. CDR1 and CDR2 from the germline V gene are SGHVS and FQNEAQ. V was pared by 5 bases and J by 5 bases, with 21 bases between. The CDR3 region is CASSPRGGEVSETQYF. CDR3 coding DNA: TGTGCCAGCAGCCCCCGCGGAGGGGAGGTTTCGGAGACCCAGTACTTC.

This clonotype was recorded a few times. The chain employs TRBV7-9 and TRBJ2-1; D unresolved. The CDR3 runs 17 residues. V lost 5 bases, J lost 3 bases, and 20 bases lay in between. Germline lookup yields CDR1 SEHNR and CDR2 FQNEAQ (reference sequence). The CDR3 sequence is CASSKRFGPNGYNEQFF. Here the CDR3 DNA reads TGTGCCAGCAGCAAGAGGTTTGGCCCAAACGGCTACAATGAGCAGTTCTTC. The full variable domain, rest sourced from reference TRBV7-9 and TRBJ2-1, is DTGVSQNPRHKITKRGQNVTFRCDPISEHNRLYWYRQTLGQGPEFLTYFQNEAQLEKSRLLSDRFSAERPKGSFSTLEIQRTEQGDSAMYLCASSKRFGPNGYNEQFFGPGTRLTVL.